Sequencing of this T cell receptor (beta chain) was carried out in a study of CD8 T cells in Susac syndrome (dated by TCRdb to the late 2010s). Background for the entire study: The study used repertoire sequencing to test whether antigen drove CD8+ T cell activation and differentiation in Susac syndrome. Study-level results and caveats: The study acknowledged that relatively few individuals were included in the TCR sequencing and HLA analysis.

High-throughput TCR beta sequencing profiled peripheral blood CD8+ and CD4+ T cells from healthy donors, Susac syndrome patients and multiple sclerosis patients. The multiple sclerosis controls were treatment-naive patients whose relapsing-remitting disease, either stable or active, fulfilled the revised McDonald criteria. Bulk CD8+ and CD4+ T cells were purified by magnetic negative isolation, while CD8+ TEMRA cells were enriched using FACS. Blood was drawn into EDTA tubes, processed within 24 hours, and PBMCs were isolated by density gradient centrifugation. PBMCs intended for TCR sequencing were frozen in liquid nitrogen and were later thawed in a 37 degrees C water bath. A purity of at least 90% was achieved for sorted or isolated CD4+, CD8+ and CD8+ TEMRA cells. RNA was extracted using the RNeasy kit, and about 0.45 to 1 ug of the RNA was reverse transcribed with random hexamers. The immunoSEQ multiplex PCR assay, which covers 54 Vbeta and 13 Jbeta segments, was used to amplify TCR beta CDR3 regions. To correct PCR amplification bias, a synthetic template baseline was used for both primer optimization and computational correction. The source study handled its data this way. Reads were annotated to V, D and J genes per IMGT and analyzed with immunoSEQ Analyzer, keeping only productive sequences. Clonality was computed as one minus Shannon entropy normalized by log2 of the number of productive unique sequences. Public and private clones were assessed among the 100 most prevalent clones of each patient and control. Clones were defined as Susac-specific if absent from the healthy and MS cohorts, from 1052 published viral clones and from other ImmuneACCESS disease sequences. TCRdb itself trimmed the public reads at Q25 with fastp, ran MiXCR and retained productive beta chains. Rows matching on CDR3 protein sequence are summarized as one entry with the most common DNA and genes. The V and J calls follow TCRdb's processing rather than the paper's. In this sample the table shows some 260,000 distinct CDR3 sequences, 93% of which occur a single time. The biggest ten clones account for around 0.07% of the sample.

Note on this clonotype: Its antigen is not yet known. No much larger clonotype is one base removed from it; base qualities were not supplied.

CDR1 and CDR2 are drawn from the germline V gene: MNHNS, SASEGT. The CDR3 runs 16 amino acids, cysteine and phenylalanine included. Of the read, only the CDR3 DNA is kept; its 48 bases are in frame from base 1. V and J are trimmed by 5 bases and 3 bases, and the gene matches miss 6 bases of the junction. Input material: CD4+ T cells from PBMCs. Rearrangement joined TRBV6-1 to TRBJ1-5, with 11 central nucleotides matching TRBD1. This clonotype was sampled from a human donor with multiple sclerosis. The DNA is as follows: TGTGCCAGCAGTCCTCAGGGACAGGGGGACAATCAGCCCCAGCATTTT. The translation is CASSPQGQGDNQPQHF.